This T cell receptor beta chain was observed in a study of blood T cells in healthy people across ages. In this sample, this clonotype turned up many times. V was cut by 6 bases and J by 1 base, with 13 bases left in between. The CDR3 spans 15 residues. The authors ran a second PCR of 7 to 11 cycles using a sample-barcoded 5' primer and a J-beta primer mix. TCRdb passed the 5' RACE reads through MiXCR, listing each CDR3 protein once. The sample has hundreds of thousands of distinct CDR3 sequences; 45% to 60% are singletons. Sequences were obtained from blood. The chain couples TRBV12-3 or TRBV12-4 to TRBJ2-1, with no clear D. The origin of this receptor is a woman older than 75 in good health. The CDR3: CASSRAAGSYNEQFF. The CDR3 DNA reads TGTGCCAGCAGCCGCGCGGCAGGTTCCTACAATGAGCAGTTCTTC.